One T cell receptor beta chain is described in this entry. V was cut by 4 bases and J by 2 bases, with 11 bases left in between. CDR3 length: 14 residues. The sample comes from a study of CD8 T cells in Susac syndrome. After extraction with the RNeasy kit, roughly 0.5 to 1 ug of the RNA was reverse transcribed using random hexamers. Multiplex immunoSEQ PCR targeted 54 Vbeta and 13 Jbeta TCR beta segments. MiXCR, applied by TCRdb to the immunoSEQ multiplex PCR reads, yields one record per CDR3 protein. The sample comprises around 200,000 distinct CDR3 sequences, around 95% of which are singletons, and 0.093% rests with the top ten. The study used treatment-naive patients who had stable or active relapsing-remitting disease as multiple sclerosis controls. Through negative isolation, CD4+ and CD8+ T cells were obtained, while TEMRA cells were enriched using FACS.

This chain joins TRBV12-3 or TRBV12-4 and TRBJ1-2, with no clear D. The sample was CD4+ T cells from PBMCs. The clonotype comes from a human donor with multiple sclerosis. CDR3 sequence reads: CASSWTALNYGYTF. CDR3 in DNA: TGTGCCAGCAGTTGGACCGCCCTGAACTATGGCTACACCTTC.